This T cell receptor beta chain stems from a study of T cell changes during pregnancy in multiple sclerosis. Method: immunoSEQ multiplex PCR; TCRdb's copy keeps in-frame clones and lacks some. The sample includes some 85,000 clones, 94% of them seen just once. V was cut by 5 bases and J by 5 bases, with 9 bases left in between. CDR3 length: 12 residues. CDR1 is LNHDA and CDR2 is SQIVND in the germline V gene (reference sequence). This chain links TRBV19 with TRBJ2-5; possibly TRBD1 for D (6 bases). The TCR originated in a female donor with multiple sclerosis, enrolled in a pregnancy study. The specimen comprised peripheral blood, sampled in the third trimester of pregnancy. CDR3 sequence reads: CASSARGETQYF. The CDR3 nucleotides are TGTGCCAGTAGTGCCAGGGGTGAGACCCAGTACTTC. The full variable domain, rest sourced from reference TRBV19 and TRBJ2-5, is DGGITQSPKYLFRKEGQNVTLSCEQNLNHDAMYWYRQDPGQGLRLIYYSQIVNDFQKGDIAEGYSVSREKKESFPLTVTSAQKNPTAFYLCASSARGETQYFGPGTRLLVL.